This TCR beta chain originates from a study of cytomegalovirus exposure and HLA in healthy donors. Overall study: Out of roughly 170 million T cells, an earlier analysis found over 90 million unique TCR beta sequences in total.

In the PCR, 60 Vbeta and 13 Jbeta primers were used. In the authors' workflow: Approximately 87 million unique TCR beta chains, 9 million to 14 million shared, were counted in a later analysis. Some clones are missing from TCRdb's copy, which holds only in-frame ones; the method was immunoSEQ multiplex PCR. That table is the source of V, J and clone size, and D and trimming were worked out from the DNA. The sample holds approximately 95,000 clones, approximately 80% seen once. The CDR3 contains 15 residues. CDR1 and CDR2 (germline): KGHSH, LQKENI. In regard to this clone: Its matching antigen is unknown. A read error may produce the germline difference seen at one junction end.

Study-wide results and limits: Most CMV-associated TCR beta chains appeared HLA-restricted in a later analysis.

This rearrangement joins TRBV18 to TRBJ2-1, with a tentative D call TRBD1 (5 bases). The clonotype comes from a woman aged 40-49 years in good health and CMV-seropositive. Material: PBMCs. CDR3 DNA sequence: TGTGCCAGCTCACTCCAGCAGGGATCCTACAATGAGCAGCTCTTC. It codes for CASSLQQGSYNEQLF.